Listed here are 15 T cell receptor beta chains from one sample, sequenced in a study of neurological immune-mediated disorders. In TCRdb, the 5' RACE reads were re-called with MiXCR into one record per CDR3 protein. The table records about 62,000 distinct CDR3 sequences, less than 4% of them present only once. Sequenced: PBMCs. The receptors stem from a woman between 45 and 65 years old with multiple sclerosis.

This clonotype was recorded at least ten times. This chain uses TRBV7-8 with TRBJ1-5, with D perhaps matching TRBD1 (5 bases). Trimming removed 0 bases from V and 5 bases from J, with 8 bases in between. This CDR3 is built from 14 residues. CDR1 is SGHVS and CDR2 is FQNEAQ in the germline V gene. The CDR3 nucleotides are TGTGCCAGCAGCTTAGCTAGGGGCGATCAGCCCCAGCATTTT. Translation gives CASSLARGDQPQHF.

The sample holds many counts of this clonotype. The chain couples TRBV28 to TRBJ2-1, with D hard to call. V was shortened by 0 bases and J by 10 bases, with 4 bases between the two germline ends. Germline-derived CDR1 and CDR2 are MDHEN and SYDVKM. The CDR3 is 11 amino acids. CDR3 nucleotide sequence: TGTGCCAGCAGTTTATGGGTAGAGCAGTTCTTC. Translated: CASSLWVEQFF.

This clonotype showed up many times. The genes are TRBV7-6 and TRBJ2-1; TRBD2 matches at 11 bases. The length of the CDR3 is 15 residues. Trimming took 0 bases from V and 6 from J; bases not matched to a gene: 1. Per germline, CDR1 SGHVS and CDR2 FNYEAQ. CDR3 loop: CASSLATSGSNEQFF. The CDR3 DNA sequence: TGTGCCAGCAGCTTAGCTACTAGCGGGAGCAATGAGCAGTTCTTC.

At least ten counts were recorded for this clonotype. The chain links TRBV12-3 or TRBV12-4 to TRBJ2-2; D uncertain. The V end was cut by 10 bases, the J end by 5 bases, with 17 bases between. This CDR3 region has 14 residues. CDR3 residues: CATCRVLTTGELFF. CDR3 bases: TGTGCCACCTGCCGCGTGCTAACGACCGGGGAGCTGTTTTTT.

The sample holds a few counts of this clonotype. J is TRBJ2-2 and V is TRBV12-3 or TRBV12-4; 7 nucleotides match TRBD1. The CDR3 loop spans 14 amino acids. Germline trimming cut 1 base from V and 5 bases from J; bases unmatched to any gene: 1. The CDR3 sequence is CASSLEGATGELFF. The CDR3 DNA reads TGTGCCAGCAGTTTAGAGGGGGCAACCGGGGAGCTGTTTTTT.

This clonotype was recorded at least ten times. V is TRBV28 and J is TRBJ2-1; no clear D. The V end was cut by 1 base, the J end by 9 bases, with 7 bases between. CDR1 and CDR2 (germline): MDHEN, SYDVKM. This CDR3 comprises 12 residues. The CDR3 spells CASSLFRSEQFF. The DNA for the CDR3 is TGTGCCAGCAGTTTATTTAGAAGTGAGCAGTTCTTC.

This clonotype has a count of ten or more. V and J are TRBV18 and TRBJ2-2, with unresolved D. The CDR3 covers 11 residues. Germline V gene data show CDR1 as KGHSH and CDR2 as LQKENI. Trimming stripped 2 bases from V and 10 bases from J, with 5 bases between. The DNA for the CDR3 is TGTGCCAGCTCACCAGAGGAGGAGCTGTTTTTT. Translated, it gives CASSPEEELFF.

This clonotype was observed a few times. The genes are TRBV4-3 and TRBJ2-7; no reliable D call. This CDR3 has 15 residues. Trimming took off 1 base at V and 5 bases at J, with 15 bases between the two ends. Germline loops: CDR1 LGHNA, CDR2 YSLEER. DNA of the CDR3: TGCGCCAGCAGCCAAGTTCTGACCTACGGGCACGAGCAGTACTTC. Encoded protein: CASSQVLTYGHEQYF.

This clonotype was seen at least ten times. V usage is TRBV14 and J usage is TRBJ2-1; 9 bases align to TRBD2. Germline CDR1 is SGHDN and CDR2 is FVKESK. V lost 5 bases to trimming and J lost 10 bases; unmatched junction nucleotides: 9. The CDR3 is 14 residues long. This chain's CDR3 is CASSYRTTSGEQFF. Here the CDR3 DNA reads TGTGCCAGCAGCTACCGAACGACTAGCGGAGAGCAGTTCTTC.

The chain links TRBV5-1 to TRBJ2-4, with a weak D call TRBD2 (7 bases). Germline loops: CDR1 SGHRS, CDR2 YFSETQ. V gave up 0 bases and J gave up 9 bases, with 28 bases separating them. The CDR3 runs 19 residues. This CDR3 is CASSLGSGASSTSAIIQYF. The CDR3 bases are TGCGCCAGCAGCTTGGGTTCAGGGGCCTCCTCCACTAGCGCGATCATTCAGTACTTC. Together with reference TRBV5-1 and TRBJ2-4, the CDR3 gives the full variable domain: KAGVTQTPRYLIKTRGQQVTLSCSPISGHRSVSWYQQTPGQGLQFLFEYFSETQRNKGNFPGRFSGRQFSNSRSEMNVSTLELGDSALYLCASSLGSGASSTSAIIQYFGAGTRLSVL.

At least ten counts were recorded for this clonotype. J is TRBJ2-1 and V is TRBV6-2 or TRBV6-3; perhaps TRBD1 as D (6 bases). The CDR3 contains 12 residues. CDR1 and CDR2 from the germline V gene are MNHEY and SVGEGT. The germline V and J ends were trimmed by 5 bases and 9 bases, with 11 bases remaining between them. CDR3 protein: CASSTGLSEQFF. CDR3 DNA: TGTGCCAGCAGTACAGGGCTTAGTGAGCAGTTCTTC.

This clonotype has ten or more counts. The V gene is TRBV9, the J gene TRBJ2-1; 12 bases are a match to TRBD2. Germline CDR1 SGDLS, CDR2 YYNGEE. V lost 0 bases to trimming and J lost 4 bases; unmatched junction nucleotides: 2. The CDR3 runs to 16 residues. CDR3: CASSVGGLAGYNEQFF. The CDR3 DNA reads TGTGCCAGCAGCGTAGGGGGACTAGCGGGTTACAATGAGCAGTTCTTC.

This clonotype was seen ten or more times. The V gene is TRBV12-3 or TRBV12-4, the J gene TRBJ1-6; D might be TRBD1 (6 bases). The CDR3 is made up of 12 amino acids. Deletions cut 1 base from V and 14 bases from J, with 9 bases between. The DNA of the CDR3 is TGTGCCAGCAGTTTAGTAAGGGGGGCCCTCCACTTT. Its translation is CASSLVRGALHF.

This clonotype was recorded many times. V is TRBV29-1 and J is TRBJ1-4; D is ambiguous. The CDR3 length is 14 residues. Germline-derived CDR1 and CDR2 are SQVTM and ANQGSEA. V lost 0 bases to trimming and J lost 6 bases, with 11 bases between them. The CDR3 coding sequence is TGCAGCGTTGAAGACGGAGGAAGGGATGAAAAACTGTTTTTT. Its translation: CSVEDGGRDEKLFF.

The table lists this clonotype with many counts. The junction shows a germline mismatch at one end, possibly a read error. The gene calls are TRBV10-3 and TRBJ2-5; tentative D call: TRBD1 (6 bases). The CDR3 consists of 12 residues. Per germline, CDR1 ENHRY and CDR2 SYGVKD. CDR3 nucleotide sequence: TGTGCCATCAGTGACTTACAGGGTAATGGATGCTTC. Translated: CAISDLQGNGCF.